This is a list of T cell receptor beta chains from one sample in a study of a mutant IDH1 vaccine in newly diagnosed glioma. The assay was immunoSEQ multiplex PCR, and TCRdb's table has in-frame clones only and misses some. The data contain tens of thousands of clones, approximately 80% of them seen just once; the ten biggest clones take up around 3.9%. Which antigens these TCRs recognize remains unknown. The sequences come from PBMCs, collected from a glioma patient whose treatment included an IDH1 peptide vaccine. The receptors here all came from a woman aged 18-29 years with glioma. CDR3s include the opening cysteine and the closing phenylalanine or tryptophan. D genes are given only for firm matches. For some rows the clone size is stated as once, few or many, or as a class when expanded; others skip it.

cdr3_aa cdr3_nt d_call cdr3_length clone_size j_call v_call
CASSVVAGGRNEQFF TGTGCCAGCAGCGTAGTTGCGGGAGGGCGCAATGAGCAGTTCTTC TRBD2 15 . TRBJ2-1 TRBV9
CASSPRERETQYF TGTGCCAGCAGTCCCCGGGAGAGAGAGACCCAGTACTTC . 13 . TRBJ2-5 TRBV6-6
CSVGGPPLTEAFF TGCAGCGTCGGGGGGCCTCCGTTGACTGAAGCTTTCTTT . 13 few TRBJ1-1 TRBV29-1
CASSLNTGAYYEQYF TGTGCCAGCAGCTTAAATACCGGGGCTTACTACGAGCAGTACTTC . 15 few TRBJ2-7 TRBV7-2
CASSQAGAYEQYF TGCGCCAGCAGCCAAGCAGGGGCCTACGAGCAGTACTTC . 13 . TRBJ2-7 TRBV4-3
CASSPLEYRGNNEQFF TGTGCCAGCAGTCCTCTTGAGTACAGGGGAAATAATGAGCAGTTCTTC TRBD1 16 once TRBJ2-1 TRBV7-9
CASSYVGARTDTQYF TGTGCCAGCAGTTACGTCGGGGCCCGCACAGATACGCAGTATTTT . 15 . TRBJ2-3 TRBV6-5
CASSFGAFYGYTF TGTGCCAGCAGTTTCGGGGCCTTCTATGGCTACACCTTC . 13 . TRBJ1-2 TRBV27
CASSLGGRSETQYF TGCGCCAGCAGCTTGGGGGGGAGATCGGAGACCCAGTACTTC . 14 . TRBJ2-5 TRBV5-1
CASSLAQLVSF TGTGCCAGCAGCTTAGCCCAACTAGTTTCTTTT . 11 few TRBJ2-3 TRBV7-2
CASGLYALDTQYF TGTGCTAGTGGTTTGTATGCCCTTGATACGCAGTATTTT . 13 . TRBJ2-3 TRBV12-5
CASKEWGLDTEAFF TGTGCCAGTAAAGAATGGGGGCTTGACACTGAAGCTTTCTTT . 14 . TRBJ1-1 TRBV19
CASSFRGQPQHF TGTGCCAGCAGTTTCAGGGGACAGCCCCAGCATTTT . 12 few TRBJ1-5 TRBV27
CATSPGLAEFGQFF TGTGCCACCAGCCCGGGACTAGCGGAGTTTGGGCAGTTCTTC TRBD2 14 . TRBJ2-1 TRBV15
CASRAAPSYEQYF TGTGCCAGCAGGGCAGCTCCTTCCTACGAGCAGTACTTC . 13 . TRBJ2-7 TRBV2